The clone carrying this T cell receptor (beta chain) was detected many times. Antigen specificity is unknown. V lost 6 bases, J lost 8 bases, and 16 bases lay in between. Germline values: CDR1 LNHDA, CDR2 SQIVND (reference sequence). The CDR3 loop spans 13 amino acids. The sample originates from a study of breast tumors, draining lymph nodes, adjacent tissues. General study findings and limits: Findings are consistent with lymph node origin and intratumoral expansion of most tumor T cells.

TCRdb redid the calling of the multiplex PCR reads with MiXCR, one entry per CDR3 protein. Among tens of thousands of distinct CDR3 sequences, around 40% were seen once, and the ten largest hold roughly a tenth. V usage is TRBV19 and J usage is TRBJ1-2; D unclear. Sequenced: breast tumor tissue. The clonotype comes from a female donor with breast cancer. Some clones in this sample may be carry-over from other donors' samples. The CDR3 DNA sequence: TGTGCCAGTAGCCCCAAAGGGAAGAAGGGCTACACCTTC. Protein sequence: CASSPKGKKGYTF.